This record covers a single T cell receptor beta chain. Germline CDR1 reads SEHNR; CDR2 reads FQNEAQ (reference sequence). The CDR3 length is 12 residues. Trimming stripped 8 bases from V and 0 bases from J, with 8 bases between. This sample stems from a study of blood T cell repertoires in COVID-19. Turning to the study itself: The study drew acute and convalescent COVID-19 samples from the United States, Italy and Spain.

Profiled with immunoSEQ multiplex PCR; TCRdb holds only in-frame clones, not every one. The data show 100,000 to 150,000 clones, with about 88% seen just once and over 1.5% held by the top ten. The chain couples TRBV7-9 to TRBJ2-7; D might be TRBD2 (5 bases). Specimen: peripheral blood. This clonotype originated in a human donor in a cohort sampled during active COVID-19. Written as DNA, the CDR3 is TGTGCCAGCGCCGGGGACTCCTACGAGCAGTACTTC. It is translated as CASAGDSYEQYF.